These 21 T cell receptor beta chains originate from one sample sequenced in a study of PD-L1 blockade in urothelial cancer (TCRdb year 2017). The library relied on the immunoSEQ multiplex PCR assay. Entries here come from immuneACCESS through TCRdb and include only in-frame sequences with V and J called. Some clones fail to appear in such tables; in the studies checked, an unresolved V gene covers under half of the shortfall, and the cause of the remainder is unknown. This sample lists around 100,000 clones; approximately 85% were detected once. Jointly, the top ten make up 2.4% of the sample. The starting material was PBMCs, obtained around atezolizumab (anti-PD-L1) treatment. The receptor set was obtained from a man between 45 and 60 years old with urothelial cancer.

V gene TRBV5-1 combines with J gene TRBJ2-2, with a possible D match to TRBD2 (6 bases). There are 15 residues in the CDR3. V was shortened by 0 bases and J by 1 base, with 7 bases between the two germline ends. Germline V gene data show CDR1 as SGHRS and CDR2 as YFSETQ. CDR3 in amino acids: CASSLGLENTGELFF. CDR3 DNA sequence: TGCGCCAGCAGCTTGGGACTAGAGAACACCGGGGAGCTGTTTTTT.

V is TRBV28 and J is TRBJ1-2; D not certain. V gave up 10 bases and J gave up 5 bases, with 11 bases separating them. Germline CDR1 and CDR2: MDHEN and SYDVKM. This CDR3 region has 11 residues. The CDR3 DNA is TGTGCCACCGAGGGTGGTTATGGCTACACCTTC. Amino acids: CATEGGYGYTF.

This clone was picked up a small number of times. The rearrangement uses TRBV6-1 and TRBJ2-7; 9 bases agree with TRBD1. Germline assignment: CDR1 MNHNS and CDR2 SASEGT. This CDR3 is built from 15 residues. J was trimmed by 3 bases and V by 3 bases; bases with no gene match: 6. CDR3 region: CASSDLGQGHYEQYF. CDR3 sequence (DNA): TGTGCCAGCAGTGATTTGGGACAGGGCCACTACGAGCAGTACTTC.

This clone was counted once. The chain couples TRBV28 to TRBJ2-2; 9 bases are shared with TRBD2. Germline V lookup: CDR1 MDHEN, CDR2 SYDVKM. Trimming took 4 bases from V and 3 from J; bases not matched to a gene: 3. The CDR3 sequence is 15 residues long. CDR3 sequence reads: CASSSTSGYTGELFF. CDR3 bases: TGTGCCAGCAGTTCGACTAGCGGCTACACCGGGGAGCTGTTTTTT. The variable domain in full, with the rest retrieved from reference TRBV28 and TRBJ2-2, is DVKVTQSSRYLVKRTGEKVFLECVQDMDHENMFWYRQDPGLGLRLIYFSYDVKMKEKGDIPEGYSVSREKKERFSLILESASTNQTSMYLCASSSTSGYTGELFFGEGSRLTVL.

The chain links TRBV7-9 to TRBJ2-7; no clear D gene. V lost 6 bases to trimming and J lost 3 bases, with 9 bases between them. CDR1 is SEHNR, CDR2 FQNEAQ, per germline (reference sequence). CDR3 length: 12 residues. The CDR3 protein is CASSREYYEQYF. The CDR3 DNA sequence: TGTGCCAGCAGTAGAGAGTACTACGAGCAGTACTTC.

This clone was counted a few times. This chain links TRBV7-9 with TRBJ2-4; D is perhaps TRBD2 (6 bases). CDR3 size: 15 residues. Germline V gives CDR1 SEHNR, CDR2 FQNEAQ (reference sequence). V was cut by 7 bases and J by 3 bases, with 16 bases left in between. The CDR3 sequence is CASNPGSGGKNIQYF. CDR3 coding DNA: TGTGCCAGCAACCCCGGGTCCGGGGGCAAAAACATTCAGTACTTC.

This chain links TRBV5-1 with TRBJ1-5; D is uncertain. Per the germline V gene, CDR1 is SGHRS and CDR2 is YFSETQ. The CDR3 totals 13 residues. Between the trimmed V and J ends, which lost 4 bases and 4 bases, there was a span of 9 bases. CDR3 DNA sequence: TGCGCCAGCAGCGGCGACGGGAATCAGCCCCAGCATTTT. Protein: CASSGDGNQPQHF.

The chain is built from TRBV28 and TRBJ2-7, with 9 bases lining up with TRBD1. Germline CDR1 is MDHEN and CDR2 is SYDVKM. The junction had 8 bases not matched to a gene; V was cut back by 6 bases and J by 2 bases. The CDR3 covers 15 residues. The CDR3 DNA reads TGTGCCAGCAGCCCTGGACAGGGGACCCCCTACGAGCAGTACTTC. Translated, it gives CASSPGQGTPYEQYF.

This chain uses TRBV5-1 with TRBJ1-1; D possibly corresponds to TRBD1 (5 bases). This CDR3 region has 13 residues. CDR1 is SGHRS, CDR2 YFSETQ, per germline. Trimming removed 4 bases from V and 7 bases from J, with 14 bases in between. CDR3 region: CASSGHGAGEAFF. DNA for the CDR3: TGCGCCAGCAGCGGGCATGGGGCCGGTGAAGCTTTCTTT.

The V call is TRBV11-2, the J call TRBJ2-7; 7 bases align to TRBD2. The germline gives CDR1 SGHAT, CDR2 FQNNGV. The V gene end was trimmed by 3 bases and the J gene end by 6 bases; junction bases not matched to a gene: 5. This CDR3 is 13 amino acids long. CDR3: CASSFREAGEQYF. The CDR3, as DNA: TGTGCCAGCAGCTTTCGGGAGGCGGGCGAGCAGTACTTC.

J is TRBJ2-1 and V is TRBV7-3; D is unclear. Germline V CDR1 and CDR2: SGHTA, FQGTGA. Trimming left V 2 bases short and J 4 bases short, with 12 bases between. CDR3 length: 15 amino acids. DNA of the CDR3: TGTGCCAGCAGCTTATCGGCGGCCGAGTACAATGAGCAGTTCTTC. As protein: CASSLSAAEYNEQFF.

This rearrangement joins TRBV2 to TRBJ2-3; D perhaps matches TRBD2 (5 bases). Germline CDR1 SNHLY, CDR2 FYNNEI. V was pared by 5 bases and J by 3 bases, with 9 bases between. This CDR3 region has 13 residues. In nucleotides, the CDR3 is TGTGCCAGCAGTTCCGGAGGTACAGATACGCAGTATTTT. It encodes CASSSGGTDTQYF. The entire variable domain, with the rest obtained from reference TRBV2 and TRBJ2-3, is as follows: EPEVTQTPSHQVTQMGQEVILRCVPISNHLYFYWYRQILGQKVEFLVSFYNNEISEKSEIFDDQFSVERPDGSNFTLKIRSTKLEDSAMYFCASSSGGTDTQYFGPGTRLTVL.

This chain connects TRBV6-5 to TRBJ2-7; D might be TRBD2 (5 bases). This CDR3 has 15 amino acids. V was cut by 5 bases and J by 3 bases, with 17 bases left in between. The germline CDR1 and CDR2 sequences are MNHEY and SVGAGI. The CDR3 here is CASSPPSEGYYEQYF. The DNA of the CDR3 is TGTGCCAGCAGTCCCCCAAGTGAGGGCTACTACGAGCAGTACTTC.

The chain joins TRBV6-5 to TRBJ1-1; a possible D gene is TRBD1 (5 bases). This CDR3 spans 13 amino acids. The germline V gene encodes CDR1 MNHEY and CDR2 SVGAGI. V lost 0 bases to trimming and J lost 8 bases, with 10 bases between them. The CDR3 nucleotides are TGTGCCAGCAGTTACTCGGGGGGAAAAGAAGCTTTCTTT. Translated, it gives CASSYSGGKEAFF.

The rearrangement uses TRBV28 and TRBJ1-1; no firm D call. Germline V lookup: CDR1 MDHEN, CDR2 SYDVKM. This CDR3 has 13 amino acids. The V gene lost 3 bases and the J gene lost 6 bases, with 11 bases spanning the gap. CDR3 sequence reads: CASSFGGRAEAFF. The CDR3 bases are TGTGCCAGCAGTTTCGGTGGGCGAGCTGAAGCTTTCTTT.

This chain joins TRBV28 and TRBJ2-4, with TRBD1 matching 9 bases. After removal of 3 bases from V and 7 bases from J, the junction contained 7 bases not matched to a gene. The CDR3 extends over 15 amino acids. Germline loops: CDR1 MDHEN, CDR2 SYDVKM. In nucleotides, the CDR3 is TGTGCCAGCAGTTTCCGCGGACAGGGGTTGAACATTCAGTACTTC. Amino acids: CASSFRGQGLNIQYF.

DNA for the CDR3: TGTGCCAGCAGCGAAAGACAGCGCAGGGCCGGGGAGCTGTTTTTT. Translation gives CASSERQRRAGELFF. V is TRBV2 and J is TRBJ2-2, with D maybe TRBD1 (5 bases). The V and J ends lost 6 bases and 6 bases respectively, with 17 bases between them. The CDR3 sequence is 15 residues long. Germline V gives CDR1 SNHLY, CDR2 FYNNEI.

The CDR3 DNA reads as TGCGCCAGCAGCTTGGAGGCGGTTAGCACAGATACGCAGTATTTT. It yields the protein CASSLEAVSTDTQYF. The gene calls are TRBV5-1 and TRBJ2-3; D uncertain. The length of the CDR3 is 15 residues. V gave up 0 bases and J gave up 0 bases, with 8 bases separating them. The V gene's germline CDR1 is SGHRS and CDR2 YFSETQ.

Only one count was recorded for this clone. The V gene is TRBV7-9, the J gene TRBJ1-1; 7 bases are shared with TRBD1. The CDR3 sequence is 17 residues long. In germline, CDR1 is SEHNR, CDR2 FQNEAQ (reference sequence). Germline trimming cut 0 bases from V and 4 bases from J; bases unmatched to any gene: 11. The CDR3 nucleotides read TGTGCCAGCAGCTTAGCAAATTCAGGGGGATGGAGCACTGAAGCTTTCTTT. This sequence encodes CASSLANSGGWSTEAFF.

This sequence joins TRBV7-8 and TRBJ2-1, with 7 nucleotides matching TRBD2. The CDR3 consists of 14 residues. Germline V gene data show CDR1 as SGHVS and CDR2 as FQNEAQ. V trimming: 5 bases; J trimming: 7 bases; junction bases outside the gene matches: 8. CDR3 loop: CASSRSGLGNEQFF. The CDR3 DNA reads as TGTGCCAGCAGCCGTAGCGGGCTGGGGAATGAGCAGTTCTTC.

This clone has at least ten counts. The CDR3 DNA follows: TGTGCCAGCAGTTTTGGGCCAGGGCTATACACTGAAGCTTTCTTT. Its protein product is CASSFGPGLYTEAFF. The chain has TRBV28 and TRBJ1-1, with D maybe TRBD1 (5 bases). Germline V gene data show CDR1 as MDHEN and CDR2 as SYDVKM. V lost 3 bases to trimming and J lost 3 bases, with 14 bases between them. This CDR3 has 15 residues.